The next 2 T cell receptor beta chains were all read from a single sample in a study of blood T cell repertoires in COVID-19. Only in-frame clones appear in the TCRdb table, and some are missing; sequencing was by immunoSEQ multiplex PCR. Counted here are 65,000 to 90,000 clones, roughly 91% occurring once; the ten biggest clones make up approximately 11%. The source material was peripheral blood. The receptors were sampled from a woman younger than 30 with acute or convalescent COVID-19.

The V call is TRBV7-5, the J call TRBJ1-1; TRBD1 was called by the table and not checked on the DNA. TRBV7-5 represents a pseudogene. The CDR3 contains 16 residues. DNA for the CDR3: TGTGTCAGAAGCGTCGGACAGGGCCCCATTGGGACTGAAGCTTTCTTT. Translated: CVRSVGQGPIGTEAFF.

The chain is built from TRBV19 and TRBJ1-1; D is unresolved. This CDR3 region has 16 residues. CDR1 and CDR2 (germline): LNHDA, SQIVND (reference sequence). V was clipped by 6 bases and J by 11 bases, with 28 bases between them. The CDR3 reads CASRNGNKGSLTEAFF. CDR3 DNA: TGTGCCAGTAGAAATGGTAACAAAGGGAGCCTTACGGAGGCTTTCTTT.